This T cell receptor (beta chain) comes out of a study of technical replicates of blood from a few donors. With 3 bases clipped from V and 5 bases from J, the junction kept 5 bases outside the gene matches. From germline, CDR1 is SGDLS and CDR2 YYNGEE. This CDR3 spans 16 amino acids. TCRdb keeps only in-frame clones here, not all; method: immunoSEQ multiplex PCR. The sample carries 80,000 or so clones, 80% to 90% recorded once. Sequencing used PBMCs. This chain uses TRBV9 with TRBJ2-5, with 15 positions matching TRBD2. This clonotype originated in a human donor in good health. Some clones in this sample may be carry-over from other donors' samples. In DNA form, the CDR3 reads TGTGCCAGCAGCGGTGGACTAGCGGGGGGGCAGGAGACCCAGTACTTC. Translating it yields CASSGGLAGGQETQYF.